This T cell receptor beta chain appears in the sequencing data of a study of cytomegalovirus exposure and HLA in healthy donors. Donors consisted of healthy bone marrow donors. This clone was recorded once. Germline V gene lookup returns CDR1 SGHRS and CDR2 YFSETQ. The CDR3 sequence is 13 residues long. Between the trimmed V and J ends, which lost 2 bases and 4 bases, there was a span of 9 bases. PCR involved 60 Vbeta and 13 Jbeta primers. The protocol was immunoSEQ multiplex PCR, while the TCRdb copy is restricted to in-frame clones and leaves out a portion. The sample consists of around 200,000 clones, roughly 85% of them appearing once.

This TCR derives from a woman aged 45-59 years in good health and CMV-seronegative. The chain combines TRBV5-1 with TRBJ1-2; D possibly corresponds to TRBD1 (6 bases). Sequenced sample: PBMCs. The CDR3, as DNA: TGCGCCAGCAGCTTCGCACAGGGCTATGGCTACACCTTC. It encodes CASSFAQGYGYTF.